This is a list of T cell receptor beta chains from one sample in a study of shared clonotypes between healthy human individuals. TCRdb's copy holds only in-frame clones and misses some; the assay was immunoSEQ multiplex PCR. Of some 1.5 million clones listed, roughly 96% are singletons. Material for sequencing was naive CD4+ T cells sorted from blood. The receptor source for this set is a man aged 25 to 45 in good health. Both conserved end residues are part of each CDR3. A D gene is named only where the DNA matches it firmly.

d_call	j_call	v_call	cdr3_aa	cdr3_nt
-	TRBJ1-1	TRBV6-5	CASSYSAGPGEGEAFF	TGTGCCAGCAGTTACTCAGCCGGGCCAGGGGAAGGTGAAGCTTTCTTT
TRBD2	TRBJ2-1	TRBV5-1	CASSLAPGTSNYNEQFF	TGCGCCAGCAGCTTGGCCCCCGGGACTAGCAACTACAATGAGCAGTTCTTC
TRBD1	TRBJ2-7	TRBV27	CASSLRQGGTYEQYF	TGTGCCAGCAGTTTAAGACAGGGGGGCACCTACGAGCAGTACTTC
-	TRBJ1-5	TRBV28	CASSLPGRLNQPQHF	TGTGCCAGCAGCTTACCGGGACGGCTCAATCAGCCCCAGCATTTT
TRBD2	TRBJ2-7	TRBV27	CASSPSLAGSRRQYF	TGTGCCAGCAGTCCCTCACTAGCGGGAAGTCGGCGGCAGTACTTC
-	TRBJ1-5	TRBV9	CASSEGLSNQPQHF	TGTGCCAGCAGCGAGGGGCTTAGCAATCAGCCCCAGCATTTT
-	TRBJ1-1	TRBV2	CASNQQENTEAFF	TGTGCCAGCAACCAACAGGAGAACACTGAAGCCTTCTTT
-	TRBJ1-1	TRBV2	CASGGGAGAFF	TGTGCCAGCGGGGGGGGCGCAGGGGCTTTCTTT
-	TRBJ1-1	TRBV11-1	CASSLKGNTEAFF	TGTGCCAGCAGCCTAAAGGGGAACACTGAAGCTTTCTTT
-	TRBJ2-3	TRBV5-1	CASSLIDQGSPQYF	TGCGCCAGCAGCTTGATAGACCAGGGTAGTCCGCAGTATTTT